Following are 23 T cell receptor beta chains from one sample sequenced in a study of technical replicates of blood from a handful of donors. Using immunoSEQ multiplex PCR, the repertoire was profiled, and TCRdb retains in-frame clones only, with some absent. The sample carries over 80,000 clones, roughly 95% recorded once. The specimen was T cells isolated from PBMCs. All receptors derive from a human donor in good health.

The chain is built from TRBV6-5 and TRBJ1-4; D remains ambiguous. Germline V lookup: CDR1 MNHEY, CDR2 SVGAGI. The CDR3 has 14 amino acids. V was clipped by 3 bases and J by 8 bases, with 13 bases between them. CDR3 sequence (DNA): TGTGCCAGCAGTTATCTCGCGGTTGGAGAAAAACTGTTTTTT. It encodes CASSYLAVGEKLFF.

The chain couples TRBV11-2 to TRBJ2-2, with D perhaps TRBD2 (5 bases). V lost 0 bases, J lost 4 bases, and 9 bases lay in between. CDR3 size: 15 residues. Germline-derived CDR1 and CDR2 are SGHAT and FQNNGV. The CDR3 nucleotides are TGTGCCAGCAGCTTAGACGGGAAGACCACCGGGGAGCTGTTTTTT. This encodes CASSLDGKTTGELFF.

The genes are TRBV7-3 and TRBJ2-7, with 10 nucleotides matching TRBD1. Looked up from germline, CDR1 is SGHTA and CDR2 is FQGTGA. V was clipped by 2 bases and J by 4 bases; unmatched bases: 2. The CDR3 totals 14 residues. In nucleotides, the CDR3 is TGTGCCAGCAGCTTAGGACAGGGGGATTACGAGCAGTACTTC. Its protein is CASSLGQGDYEQYF.

CDR3 in DNA: TGTGCCAGCAGCTTTATGAGGGTGGGGCAAGAGACCCAGTACTTC. Its protein is CASSFMRVGQETQYF. This sequence joins TRBV7-9 and TRBJ2-5; D may be TRBD2 (5 bases). The CDR3 is made up of 15 amino acids. The V end was cut by 3 bases, the J end by 2 bases, with 13 bases between. Germline-derived CDR1 and CDR2 are SEHNR and FQNEAQ (reference sequence).

The chain uses TRBV29-1 and TRBJ1-1, with 9 bases lining up with TRBD1. The CDR3 spans 13 residues. Trimming took 5 bases from V and 5 from J; bases not matched to a gene: 6. Germline V CDR1 and CDR2: SQVTM, ANQGSEA. The CDR3 DNA follows: TGCAGCGTTCAACAGGGGGCGCTTACTGAAGCTTTCTTT. It is translated as CSVQQGALTEAFF.

This chain joins TRBV7-9 and TRBJ2-5; TRBD1 is a possible D gene (6 bases). This CDR3 contains 12 residues. Germline CDR1 is SEHNR and CDR2 is FQNEAQ (reference sequence). Trimming took off 6 bases at V and 4 bases at J, with 9 bases between the two ends. The CDR3: CASRPQGETQYF. The CDR3 DNA reads TGTGCCAGCAGGCCACAGGGAGAGACCCAGTACTTC.

The V gene is TRBV19, the J gene TRBJ1-4, with 8 bases lining up with TRBD1. Unmatched junction bases numbered 9, after V lost 5 bases and J lost 4 bases. This CDR3 comprises 16 residues. Per the germline V gene, CDR1 is LNHDA and CDR2 is SQIVND (reference sequence). The CDR3 bases are TGTGCCAGTAGTCTCGGACAGGGTTTCATTAATGAAAAACTGTTTTTT. This codes for CASSLGQGFINEKLFF.

In this sample, this clone turned up once. The CDR3 coding sequence is TGTGCCAGCAGCCAACAGGGGAGCGGATTAGGAACCAAAGATCCTCAGTACTTC. Translating it yields CASSQQGSGLGTKDPQYF. This chain uses TRBV7-3 with TRBJ2-7; TRBD1 matches at 7 bases. CDR1 and CDR2 (germline): SGHTA, FQGTGA. The length of the CDR3 is 18 residues. After removal of 5 bases from V and 10 bases from J, the junction contained 26 bases not matched to a gene.

This chain connects TRBV5-4 to TRBJ2-3, with D unresolved. The CDR3 runs 13 residues. Trimming stripped 4 bases from V and 6 bases from J, with 12 bases between. Germline-derived CDR1 and CDR2 are SGHNT and YYREEE (reference sequence). The CDR3 DNA sequence: TGTGCCAGCAGCCCCTGGGCCTCGGATACGCAGTATTTT. Translated, it gives CASSPWASDTQYF.

This rearrangement joins TRBV28 to TRBJ2-5, with 7 bases identical to TRBD2. J was trimmed by 3 bases and V by 2 bases; bases with no gene match: 3. Germline CDR1 reads MDHEN; CDR2 reads SYDVKM. The CDR3 is made up of 14 amino acids. This chain's CDR3 is CASSLGGSKETQYF. The CDR3 nucleotides read TGTGCCAGCAGTTTAGGCGGGAGTAAAGAGACCCAGTACTTC.

The chain couples TRBV11-2 to TRBJ1-1; D is perhaps TRBD1 (5 bases). Trimming pared 2 bases from V and 2 bases from J, leaving 9 bases between. This CDR3 is built from 14 residues. The V gene's germline CDR1 is SGHAT and CDR2 FQNNGV. For the CDR3, the DNA is TGTGCCAGCAGCTTACGGGGGGGAAACACTGAAGCTTTCTTT. This codes for CASSLRGGNTEAFF.

The rearrangement links TRBV5-4 to TRBJ2-7; D is perhaps TRBD2 (6 bases). The CDR3 extends over 15 amino acids. Germline assignment: CDR1 SGHNT and CDR2 YYREEE (reference sequence). Trimming shortened V by 1 base and J by 5 bases, and 16 bases separated the two germline ends. CDR3 nucleotide sequence: TGTGCCAGCAGCTTGTCCGGCCGGGAGCTCCACGAGCAGTACTTC. Translating it yields CASSLSGRELHEQYF.

The chain links TRBV19 to TRBJ2-7, with TRBD1 matching 11 bases. Unmatched junction bases numbered 5, after V lost 3 bases and J lost 4 bases. Per germline, CDR1 LNHDA and CDR2 SQIVND (reference sequence). The CDR3 has 15 amino acids. The CDR3, as DNA: TGTGCCAGTAGTATGGGGGGGACAGGGGGTTACGAGCAGTACTTC. Amino acid sequence: CASSMGGTGGYEQYF.

The V call is TRBV7-2, the J call TRBJ1-5, with unresolved D. The length of the CDR3 is 12 residues. V dropped 6 bases and J dropped 7 bases, with 10 bases sitting between them. CDR1 and CDR2 (germline): SGHTA, FQGNSA. The CDR3 here is CASSYGEQPQHF. The CDR3 nucleotides are TGTGCCAGCAGTTACGGAGAACAGCCCCAGCATTTT.

The chain combines TRBV19 with TRBJ1-2, with D unclear. CDR1 is LNHDA and CDR2 is SQIVND in the germline V gene (reference sequence). The CDR3 is made up of 17 amino acids. Between the trimmed V and J ends, which lost 5 bases and 8 bases, there was a span of 27 bases. The CDR3 bases are TGTGCCAGTAGTGACTCGGCGGCAACCATAGTTTGGAGGGGCTACACCTTC. This encodes CASSDSAATIVWRGYTF. Complete variable domain (other parts from reference TRBV19 and TRBJ1-2): DGGITQSPKYLFRKEGQNVTLSCEQNLNHDAMYWYRQDPGQGLRLIYYSQIVNDFQKGDIAEGYSVSREKKESFPLTVTSAQKNPTAFYLCASSDSAATIVWRGYTFGSGTRLTVV.

The gene calls are TRBV5-6 and TRBJ2-2; possible D gene TRBD1, 5 bases. Germline V gene data show CDR1 as SGHDT and CDR2 as YYEEEE. The V and J ends lost 0 bases and 3 bases respectively, with 12 bases between them. CDR3 size: 16 residues. The DNA for the CDR3 is TGTGCCAGCAGCTTGGGGGGCAGTTATTACACCGGGGAGCTGTTTTTT. Residues: CASSLGGSYYTGELFF.

CDR3 amino acids: CASSPGTSGTDTQYF. DNA for the CDR3: TGTGCCAGCAGTCCCGGGACTAGCGGCACAGATACGCAGTATTTT. This chain joins TRBV6-4 and TRBJ2-3; 10 bases are a match to TRBD2. This CDR3 contains 15 residues. The V and J ends lost 5 bases and 1 base, in that order; junction bases with no gene match: 3. Germline CDR1 and CDR2: MRHNA and SNTAGT.

In this sample, this clone turned up once. This rearrangement joins TRBV14 to TRBJ1-1, with a possible D match to TRBD1 (5 bases). Trimming left V 0 bases short and J 0 bases short, with 8 bases between. CDR3 length: 15 amino acids. The germline V gene has CDR1 SGHDN and CDR2 FVKESK. For the CDR3, the DNA is TGTGCCAGCAGCCAAGACAGGGTAATGAACACTGAAGCTTTCTTT. Translating it yields CASSQDRVMNTEAFF.

This clone was observed once. CDR3 protein: CASSDGTNDYEQYF. The CDR3, as DNA: TGTGCCAGCAGTGACGGTACTAACGACTACGAGCAGTACTTC. The V gene is TRBV2, the J gene TRBJ2-7, with D hard to call. V lost 3 bases to trimming and J lost 3 bases, with 12 bases between them. Germline CDR1 SNHLY, CDR2 FYNNEI. The CDR3 totals 14 residues.

The chain is built from TRBV7-2 and TRBJ2-3, with 7 nucleotides matching TRBD2. CDR1 and CDR2 (germline): SGHTA, FQGNSA. Trimming cost V 0 bases and J 2 bases; bases outside gene matches: 2. This CDR3 spans 15 amino acids. The CDR3 nucleotides are TGTGCCAGCAGCTTAGCACTAGCGTTCACAGATACGCAGTATTTT. Encoded protein: CASSLALAFTDTQYF.

The rearrangement joins TRBV13 to TRBJ1-5, with D possibly being TRBD1 (6 bases). Trimming removed 5 bases at V and 3 bases at J, with 17 bases between. The germline gives CDR1 PRHDT, CDR2 FYEKMQ (reference sequence). This CDR3 comprises 16 residues. CDR3 bases: TGTGCCAGCAGCCATACAGGGCGAAGGAACAATCAGCCCCAGCATTTT. It translates to CASSHTGRRNNQPQHF.

This chain links TRBV27 with TRBJ1-3; D is perhaps TRBD1 (6 bases). V was clipped by 2 bases and J by 3 bases, with 8 bases between them. Per the germline V gene, CDR1 is MNHEY and CDR2 is SMNVEV (reference sequence). This CDR3 has 14 amino acids. In DNA form, the CDR3 reads TGTGCCAGCAGTTTAAGGGGGTATGGAAACACCATATATTTT. It codes for CASSLRGYGNTIYF.

The genes are TRBV5-4 and TRBJ1-1; tentatively, D is TRBD1 (6 bases). In germline, CDR1 is SGHNT, CDR2 YYREEE (reference sequence). CDR3 size: 14 residues. V was trimmed by 4 bases and J by 1 base, leaving 11 bases between them. The CDR3 coding sequence is TGTGCCAGCAGCATCCTCAGGGGGAACACTGAAGCTTTCTTT. Encoded protein: CASSILRGNTEAFF. Full variable domain (remainder filled in from reference TRBV5-4 and TRBJ1-1): ETGVTQSPTHLIKTRGQQVTLRCSSQSGHNTVSWYQQALGQGPQFIFQYYREEENGRGNFPPRFSGLQFPNYSSELNVNALELDDSALYLCASSILRGNTEAFFGQGTRLTVV.